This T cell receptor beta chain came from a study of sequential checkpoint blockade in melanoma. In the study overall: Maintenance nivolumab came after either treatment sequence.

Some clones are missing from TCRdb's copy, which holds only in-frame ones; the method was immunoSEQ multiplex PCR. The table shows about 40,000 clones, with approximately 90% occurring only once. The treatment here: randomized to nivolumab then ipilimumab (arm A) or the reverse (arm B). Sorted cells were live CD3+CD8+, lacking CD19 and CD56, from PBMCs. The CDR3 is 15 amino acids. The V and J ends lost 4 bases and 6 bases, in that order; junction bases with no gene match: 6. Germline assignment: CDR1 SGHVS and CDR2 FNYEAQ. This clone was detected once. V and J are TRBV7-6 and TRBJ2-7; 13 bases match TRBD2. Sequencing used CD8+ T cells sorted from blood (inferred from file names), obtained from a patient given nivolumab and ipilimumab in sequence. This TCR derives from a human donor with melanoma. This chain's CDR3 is CASSSGLAGASEQYF. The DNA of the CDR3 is TGTGCCAGCAGCTCAGGACTAGCGGGAGCATCCGAGCAGTACTTC. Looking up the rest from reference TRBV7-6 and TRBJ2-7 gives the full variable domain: GAGVSQSPRYKVTKRGQDVALRCDPISGHVSLYWYRQALGQGPEFLTYFNYEAQQDKSGLPNDRFSAERPEGSISTLTIQRTEQRDSAMYRCASSSGLAGASEQYFGPGTRLTVT.